These 31 T cell receptor beta chains share one sample of origin, sequenced in a study of T cell responses to AZD1222 COVID-19 vaccine. Repertoires were generated with immunoSEQ multiplex PCR, while TCRdb's copy carries only in-frame clones and drops some. The sample table includes some 150,000 clones. Sequenced sample: peripheral blood. The receptor source for this set is an adult in good health.

This chain connects TRBV4-3 to TRBJ1-2, with 7 nucleotides matching TRBD1. CDR3 size: 16 residues. V lost 0 bases, J lost 2 bases, and 6 bases stayed unmatched. Germline CDR1 and CDR2: LGHNA and YSLEER. The CDR3 is CASSQDPAGGNYGYTF. The CDR3 DNA is TGCGCCAGCAGCCAAGATCCGGCAGGGGGAAACTATGGCTACACCTTC.

V usage is TRBV6-5 and J usage is TRBJ1-6; D possibly corresponds to TRBD1 (6 bases). Germline V CDR1 and CDR2: MNHEY, SVGAGI. This CDR3 has 15 residues. The V end was cut by 2 bases, the J end by 4 bases, with 9 bases between. The CDR3 loop is CASSYRGWYNSPLHF. CDR3 in DNA: TGTGCCAGCAGTTACAGGGGGTGGTATAATTCACCCCTCCACTTT.

The rearrangement links TRBV10-3 to TRBJ2-7, with 7 nucleotides matching TRBD2. Trimming removed 3 bases from V and 4 bases from J; junction bases left unmatched: 9. The CDR3 is 15 residues long. CDR1 is ENHRY, CDR2 SYGVKD, per germline. The DNA for the CDR3 is TGTGCCATCAGTGACCCCGGGGGGTGGAATTACGAGCAGTACTTC. It yields the protein CAISDPGGWNYEQYF.

The rearrangement uses TRBV9 and TRBJ1-6; 8 bases map to TRBD1. Germline V gene data show CDR1 as SGDLS and CDR2 as YYNGEE. The junction had 2 bases not matched to a gene; V was cut back by 0 bases and J by 6 bases. The CDR3 covers 15 residues. In DNA, the CDR3 is TGTGCCAGCAGCGTAGCTGACAGGGGTAATTCACCCCTCCACTTT. This encodes CASSVADRGNSPLHF.

V and J are TRBV5-1 and TRBJ2-1; TRBD2 is a possible D gene (7 bases). V was cut by 0 bases and J by 8 bases, with 21 bases left in between. The germline CDR1 and CDR2 sequences are SGHRS and YFSETQ. This CDR3 is built from 17 residues. CDR3: CASSLAGGGGAQDEQFF. The CDR3 bases are TGCGCCAGCAGCTTGGCAGGAGGCGGGGGCGCCCAGGATGAGCAGTTCTTC.

J is TRBJ1-1 and V is TRBV18, with D possibly being TRBD1 (6 bases). The CDR3 spans 14 residues. Trimming took 3 bases from V and 1 from J, leaving 9 bases between them. The germline V gene has CDR1 KGHSH and CDR2 LQKENI. This chain's CDR3 is CASSPSTGNTEAFF. The DNA for the CDR3 is TGTGCCAGCTCACCCTCGACAGGGAACACTGAAGCTTTCTTT.

V gene TRBV5-1 combines with J gene TRBJ2-5; D ambiguous. The V and J ends lost 4 bases and 2 bases respectively, with 18 bases between them. Germline values: CDR1 SGHRS, CDR2 YFSETQ. The length of the CDR3 is 16 residues. The CDR3 here is CASSPRGRLTQETQYF. The CDR3 DNA sequence: TGCGCCAGCAGCCCGCGTGGCAGATTAACTCAAGAGACCCAGTACTTC.

The chain links TRBV10-3 to TRBJ2-1; a weak D match, TRBD2 (6 bases). The V end was cut by 4 bases, the J end by 3 bases, with 10 bases between. This CDR3 region has 14 residues. Germline CDR1 is ENHRY and CDR2 is SYGVKD. CDR3 sequence: CAISVGGIYNEQFF. The CDR3 DNA reads TGTGCCATCAGTGTAGGAGGGATCTACAATGAGCAGTTCTTC.

The rearrangement links TRBV29-1 to TRBJ1-2, with D unclear. The CDR3 is 11 residues long. CDR1 is SQVTM, CDR2 ANQGSEA, per germline. Between the trimmed V and J ends, which lost 0 bases and 8 bases, there was a span of 7 bases. The CDR3 here is CSVEDPGGYTF. The CDR3 DNA follows: TGCAGCGTTGAAGATCCGGGGGGCTACACCTTC.

The chain is built from TRBV7-6 and TRBJ2-5, with D possibly TRBD1 on 5 matching bases. This CDR3 has 16 amino acids. Trimming shortened V by 1 base and J by 5 bases, and 17 bases separated the two germline ends. Per germline, CDR1 SGHVS and CDR2 FNYEAQ. CDR3 sequence: CASSLGGRRTSETQYF. The CDR3 DNA reads TGTGCCAGCAGCTTAGGGGGCCGCCGGACGAGCGAGACCCAGTACTTC.

The chain links TRBV18 to TRBJ1-6; D is unresolved. This CDR3 contains 14 residues. Germline CDR1 and CDR2: KGHSH and LQKENI. The germline V and J ends were trimmed by 4 bases and 10 bases, with 14 bases remaining between them. The CDR3 loop is CASSQSTVRSPLHF. The CDR3 coding sequence is TGTGCCAGCTCACAGAGTACCGTACGCTCACCCCTCCACTTT. Drawing the rest from reference TRBV18 and TRBJ1-6, the complete variable domain is NAGVMQNPRHLVRRRGQEARLRCSPMKGHSHVYWYRQLPEEGLKFMVYLQKENIIDESGMPKERFSAEFPKEGPSILRIQQVVRGDSAAYFCASSQSTVRSPLHFGNGTRLTVT.

The chain combines TRBV7-2 with TRBJ2-1, with D perhaps matching TRBD1 or TRBD2 (6 bases each). V shed 5 bases and J shed 0 bases, with 14 bases lying between them. This CDR3 is 16 amino acids long. In germline, CDR1 is SGHTA, CDR2 FQGNSA. Here the CDR3 reads CASSVRGASSYNEQFF. In DNA, the CDR3 is TGTGCCAGCAGCGTAAGGGGGGCAAGCTCCTACAATGAGCAGTTCTTC.

V is TRBV5-6 and J is TRBJ2-5; tentatively, D is TRBD1 (6 bases). V lost 0 bases to trimming and J lost 5 bases, with 17 bases between them. The CDR3 is made up of 16 amino acids. Germline V gives CDR1 SGHDT, CDR2 YYEEEE. This chain's CDR3 is CASSLAATGMGETQYF. The CDR3 nucleotides are TGTGCCAGCAGCTTGGCCGCTACAGGGATGGGGGAGACCCAGTACTTC.

The rearrangement uses TRBV29-1 and TRBJ1-1, with 11 bases aligning to TRBD1. The V gene end was trimmed by 3 bases and the J gene end by 3 bases; junction bases not matched to a gene: 3. The CDR3 has 14 amino acids. CDR1 is SQVTM and CDR2 is ANQGSEA in the germline V gene. The CDR3 sequence is CSVEGQGVHTEAFF. CDR3 DNA: TGCAGCGTTGAGGGACAGGGGGTGCACACTGAAGCTTTCTTT.

The chain uses TRBV19 and TRBJ1-3; possible D gene TRBD1, 5 bases. The ends were cut back, 8 bases at V and 0 bases at J, with 17 bases in the middle. CDR3 length: 16 amino acids. CDR1 is LNHDA, CDR2 SQIVND, per germline (reference sequence). This chain's CDR3 is CASSYWGRSSGNTIYF. CDR3 DNA: TGTGCCAGTTCCTACTGGGGCAGGAGCTCTGGAAACACCATATATTTT.

The chain combines TRBV19 with TRBJ1-2; D gene unclear. The CDR3 is 14 amino acids. The germline gives CDR1 LNHDA, CDR2 SQIVND (reference sequence). V lost 1 base and J 0 bases, leaving 6 bases between the germline ends. CDR3 in amino acids: CASSIGNANYGYTF. The CDR3, as DNA: TGTGCCAGTAGTATAGGTAACGCTAACTATGGCTACACCTTC.

V is TRBV6-5 and J is TRBJ1-1; D not certain. V shed 2 bases and J shed 0 bases, with 4 bases lying between them. CDR1 MNHEY and CDR2 SVGAGI come from the germline V gene. CDR3 length equals 13 residues. This CDR3 is CASSYNMNTEAFF. CDR3 in DNA: TGTGCCAGCAGTTACAACATGAACACTGAAGCTTTCTTT.

V usage is TRBV7-2 and J usage is TRBJ2-7; D gene uncertain. The length of the CDR3 is 11 residues. Germline V gene data show CDR1 as SGHTA and CDR2 as FQGNSA. V lost 4 bases to trimming and J lost 9 bases, with 10 bases between them. For the CDR3, the DNA is TGTGCCAGCAGCTCGTCCTGGGCGCAGTACTTC. It yields the protein CASSSSWAQYF.

The chain links TRBV15 to TRBJ2-7, with a possible D match to TRBD1 (7 bases). This CDR3 is 17 amino acids long. Looked up from germline, CDR1 is LNHNV and CDR2 is YYDKDF (reference sequence). Trimming took 3 bases from V and 3 from J, leaving 21 bases between them. In nucleotides, the CDR3 is TGTGCCACCAGCAGTAAGAGGGGGGCGCAGGGGGTCTACGAGCAGTACTTC. This encodes CATSSKRGAQGVYEQYF.

The chain recombines TRBV5-6 with TRBJ2-7; perhaps TRBD1 as D (5 bases). The germline V gene encodes CDR1 SGHDT and CDR2 YYEEEE. V lost 4 bases and J lost 4, with 6 bases in between. The CDR3 is 11 amino acids. The DNA for the CDR3 is TGTGCCAGCAGCCAGGGTTACGAGCAGTACTTC. It encodes CASSQGYEQYF.

This chain uses TRBV20-1 with TRBJ1-4; D remains unclear. Looked up from germline, CDR1 is DFQATT and CDR2 is SNEGSKA (reference sequence). V gave up 6 bases and J gave up 7 bases, with 9 bases separating them. CDR3 size: 11 residues. CDR3 amino acids: CSATRSEKLFF. CDR3 coding DNA: TGCAGTGCCACCCGTTCTGAAAAACTGTTTTTT.

The V and J genes are TRBV20-1 and TRBJ1-1; possibly TRBD1 for D (5 bases). The germline V and J ends were trimmed by 3 bases and 1 base, with 12 bases remaining between them. Germline CDR1 reads DFQATT; CDR2 reads SNEGSKA (reference sequence). This CDR3 is built from 14 residues. Here the CDR3 reads CSASSRTQNTEAFF. In DNA, the CDR3 is TGCAGTGCTAGTAGCCGGACACAGAACACTGAAGCTTTCTTT.

The rearrangement links TRBV28 to TRBJ1-6; 11 bases agree with TRBD1. The V and J ends lost 4 bases and 10 bases, in that order; junction bases with no gene match: 3. Looked up from germline, CDR1 is MDHEN and CDR2 is SYDVKM. The CDR3 runs to 14 residues. The DNA of the CDR3 is TGTGCCAGCAGTTGGACAGGGGGCGACTCACCCCTCCACTTT. Translation gives CASSWTGGDSPLHF.

The chain links TRBV5-1 to TRBJ1-1; 8 bases align to TRBD1. Germline V gene data show CDR1 as SGHRS and CDR2 as YFSETQ. The CDR3 is 16 amino acids. V shed 2 bases, J shed 5 bases, and the junction held 11 bases outside the gene matches. In DNA form, the CDR3 reads TGCGCCAGCAGCTTAGGGCAGGGGGCCGGGGGGACTGAAGCTTTCTTT. It translates to CASSLGQGAGGTEAFF.

The gene calls are TRBV6-6 and TRBJ1-1, with D uncertain. The germline CDR1 and CDR2 sequences are MNHNY and SVGAGI (reference sequence). Between the trimmed V and J ends, which lost 2 bases and 8 bases, there was a span of 9 bases. CDR3 size: 12 residues. The CDR3 protein is CASSYPIGEAFF. In nucleotides, the CDR3 is TGTGCCAGCAGTTACCCAATTGGAGAAGCTTTCTTT.

J is TRBJ1-2 and V is TRBV9; 10 bases fit TRBD1. V trimming: 3 bases; J trimming: 4 bases; junction bases outside the gene matches: 9. The CDR3 spans 16 residues. Germline V gene data show CDR1 as SGDLS and CDR2 as YYNGEE. The CDR3 DNA reads as TGTGCCAGCAGCGAAGCCGGGACAGGGGTACCCTATGGCTACACCTTC. This gives the protein CASSEAGTGVPYGYTF.

The V and J genes are TRBV6-5 and TRBJ1-2; no clear D gene. The CDR3 contains 14 residues. V lost 8 bases and J 4 bases, leaving 17 bases between the germline ends. Germline assignment: CDR1 MNHEY and CDR2 SVGAGI. CDR3: CASGRQGLGYGYTF. CDR3 nucleotides: TGTGCCAGCGGGCGGCAAGGGCTTGGCTATGGCTACACCTTC.

The chain recombines TRBV20-1 with TRBJ1-1, with D possibly matching TRBD1 (5 bases). Germline loops: CDR1 DFQATT, CDR2 SNEGSKA (reference sequence). The ends were cut back, 3 bases at V and 4 bases at J, with 18 bases in the middle. The CDR3 is 15 residues long. In nucleotides, the CDR3 is TGCAGTGCTAGTTCCTTCTTTGAGGGGAGCACTGAAGCTTTCTTT. Protein: CSASSFFEGSTEAFF.

The CDR3 protein is CASSQDRKKNQPQHF. The CDR3 nucleotides are TGCGCCAGCAGCCAAGATCGTAAGAAAAATCAGCCCCAGCATTTT. The J gene is TRBJ1-5, the V gene TRBV4-1; no clear D gene. The CDR3 spans 15 residues. Trimming removed 0 bases from V and 4 bases from J, with 10 bases in between. Germline CDR1 and CDR2: MGHRA and YSYEKL.

The chain combines TRBV10-2 with TRBJ2-7; perhaps TRBD2 as D (5 bases). Trimming shortened V by 2 bases and J by 2 bases, and 16 bases separated the two germline ends. Germline V gives CDR1 WSHSY, CDR2 SAAADI. The CDR3 is 16 amino acids. CDR3 coding DNA: TGCGCCAGCAGTGAGGTTTGGGCGGGCCCTACCTACGAGCAGTACTTC. Translated, it gives CASSEVWAGPTYEQYF.

In the case of this clone: At one end the junction does not follow the germline gene, possibly because of a read error. The V and J genes are TRBV30 and TRBJ1-1; D possibly corresponds to TRBD1 (6 bases). The CDR3 is 13 amino acids. The germline V gene has CDR1 GTSNPN and CDR2 SVGIG (reference sequence). The CDR3 is CARREGENTEAFF. For the CDR3, the DNA is TGTGCCAGGAGGGAGGGGGAGAACACTGAAGCTTTCTTT.